A single sample is the source of the 20 T cell receptor beta chains below, sequenced in a study of T cells in Graves' hyperthyroidism and ophthalmopathy. TCR beta CDR3 region amplification was performed from RNA transcripts. Carried out on the TCR CDR3, a first-round RT-PCR used the HTBI primer set. TCRdb redid the calling of the multiplex PCR reads with MiXCR, one entry per CDR3 protein. The sample shows more than 500,000 distinct CDR3 sequences, about 16% of them seen only once. The sequencing input was blood. The receptors come from a woman aged 25-40 years with Graves' ophthalmopathy.

The rearrangement links TRBV28 to TRBJ1-4; the match to TRBD1 covers 9 bases. J lost 5 bases, V lost 3 bases, and 4 bases had no gene match. The CDR3 totals 15 residues. Per germline, CDR1 MDHEN and CDR2 SYDVKM. This CDR3 reads CASSFRGQGNEKLFF. The CDR3 DNA reads as TGTGCCAGCAGTTTTCGGGGACAGGGAAATGAAAAACTGTTTTTT.

This clonotype was seen ten or more times. The chain carries TRBV15 and TRBJ2-1; 9 nucleotides agree with TRBD2. J lost 6 bases, V lost 0 bases, and 3 bases had no gene match. The length of the CDR3 is 15 residues. Germline-derived CDR1 and CDR2 are LNHNV and YYDKDF (reference sequence). The CDR3, as DNA: TGTGCCACCAGCAGAGAACTAGCGGGTCCCAATGAGCAGTTCTTC. It is translated as CATSRELAGPNEQFF.

The sample holds a few counts of this clonotype. The chain recombines TRBV7-8 with TRBJ2-1, with a possible D match to TRBD2 (6 bases). The germline V and J ends were trimmed by 3 bases and 6 bases, with 15 bases remaining between them. CDR1 and CDR2 (germline): SGHVS, FQNEAQ. This CDR3 has 15 residues. CDR3 residues: CASSLGRDLTNEQFF. The CDR3 DNA follows: TGTGCCAGCAGCTTGGGGCGGGACTTGACCAATGAGCAGTTCTTC. Full variable domain (rest looked up from reference TRBV7-8 and TRBJ2-1): GAGVSQSPRYKVAKRGQDVALRCDPISGHVSLFWYQQALGQGPEFLTYFQNEAQLDKSGLPSDRFFAERPEGSVSTLKIQRTQQEDSAVYLCASSLGRDLTNEQFFGPGTRLTVL.

There are many counts of this clonotype. The chain recombines TRBV7-3 with TRBJ2-5, with 7 bases that match TRBD1. The CDR3 consists of 12 residues. The trim removed 5 bases at V and 5 bases at J, leaving 2 bases unmatched. The germline CDR1 and CDR2 sequences are SGHTA and FQGTGA. Here the CDR3 DNA reads TGTGCCAGCAGCAAACAGGGGGAGACCCAGTACTTC. Protein: CASSKQGETQYF.

This chain links TRBV20-1 with TRBJ2-7, with TRBD1 identical over 7 bases. Germline lookup yields CDR1 DFQATT and CDR2 SNEGSKA (reference sequence). The CDR3 sequence is 11 residues long. Trimming took 5 bases from V and 3 from J; bases not matched to a gene: 1. In DNA, the CDR3 is TGCAGTGCTGGACAGGACTACGAGCAGTACTTC. It codes for CSAGQDYEQYF.

This clonotype was counted at least ten times. The V and J genes are TRBV18 and TRBJ2-3; D is unclear. CDR3 size: 13 residues. V dropped 1 base and J dropped 6 bases, with 8 bases sitting between them. The germline CDR1 and CDR2 sequences are KGHSH and LQKENI. The CDR3 DNA sequence: TGTGCCAGCTCACCACTAGAGCGCGATACGCAGTATTTT. This translates into CASSPLERDTQYF.

This clonotype appeared many times. The genes are TRBV11-2 and TRBJ2-3; 8 nucleotides agree with TRBD2. From germline, CDR1 is SGHAT and CDR2 FQNNGV. Trimming removed 1 base from V and 0 bases from J; junction bases left unmatched: 3. The length of the CDR3 is 16 residues. CDR3 nucleotide sequence: TGTGCCAGCAGCTTAGGCCAGCGGGAGAGCACAGATACGCAGTATTTT. Translated: CASSLGQRESTDTQYF.

Many counts were recorded for this clonotype. The genes are TRBV12-3 or TRBV12-4 and TRBJ2-5; D unclear. V was pared by 5 bases and J by 3 bases, with 10 bases between. This CDR3 has 13 residues. In DNA, the CDR3 is TGTGCCAGCAGTCGCCAGACCGAAGAGACCCAGTACTTC. Translated, it gives CASSRQTEETQYF.

This clonotype appeared many times. The rearrangement joins TRBV10-3 to TRBJ2-3; 10 bases align to TRBD2. Germline CDR1 and CDR2: ENHRY and SYGVKD. The CDR3 runs 19 residues. The V segment lost 4 bases and the J segment 3 bases; nucleotides outside the gene matches: 16. The CDR3 spells CAISVQGTTSGMATDTQYF. CDR3 DNA sequence: TGTGCCATCAGTGTCCAGGGGACTACTAGCGGGATGGCAACAGATACGCAGTATTTT.

As regards this clonotype: Its ends do not fully match the called genes, so a read error is possible. The chain recombines TRBV29-1 with TRBJ2-7; 8 bases are a match to TRBD2. CDR3 length: 14 residues. Germline CDR1 is SQVTM and CDR2 is ANQGSEA. The CDR3 region is CGVGTSGSLYEQYF. The CDR3 coding sequence is TGCGGCGTTGGGACTAGTGGGAGCCTCTACGAGCAGTACTTC.

This clonotype was found many times. This sequence joins TRBV7-2 and TRBJ2-3; TRBD1 aligns across 8 bases. V lost 7 bases to trimming and J lost 5 bases; unmatched junction nucleotides: 5. Germline CDR1 is SGHTA and CDR2 is FQGNSA. The CDR3 runs to 13 residues. CDR3 loop: CASTDRGVDTQYF. Written as DNA, the CDR3 is TGTGCCAGCACCGACAGGGGAGTAGATACGCAGTATTTT.

The rearrangement links TRBV6-2 or TRBV6-3 to TRBJ2-4; 9 bases map to TRBD1. Germline V gene data show CDR1 as MNHEY and CDR2 as SVGEGT. The CDR3 spans 16 residues. Trimming cost V 7 bases and J 0 bases; bases outside gene matches: 7. Here the CDR3 DNA reads TGTGCCAGCACCATAGGACAGGGGCTAGCCAAAAACATTCAGTACTTC. This codes for CASTIGQGLAKNIQYF.

This clonotype was found a few times. This sequence joins TRBV6-2 or TRBV6-3 and TRBJ1-5, with 7 bases identical to TRBD1. The CDR3 contains 14 residues. CDR1 is MNHEY, CDR2 SVGEGT, per germline. The V and J ends lost 6 bases and 0 bases, in that order; junction bases with no gene match: 2. In DNA form, the CDR3 reads TGTGCCAGCAGGACAGGGAGTAGCAATCAGCCCCAGCATTTT. This translates into CASRTGSSNQPQHF.

This clonotype was seen ten or more times. The chain combines TRBV6-2 or TRBV6-3 with TRBJ2-1; 8 positions agree with TRBD1. Germline V lookup: CDR1 MNHEY, CDR2 SVGEGT. V lost 5 bases and J lost 6; bases outside the gene matches: 18. The CDR3 covers 18 residues. CDR3 amino acids: CASSKPTGAGQGVNEQFF. The CDR3 DNA reads TGTGCCAGCAGTAAACCGACAGGGGCCGGGCAAGGAGTCAATGAGCAGTTCTTC.

The CDR3 is CASSIPSGRKAGELFF. As DNA, the CDR3 is TGTGCCAGTAGTATCCCCAGCGGGAGGAAGGCCGGGGAGCTGTTTTTT. This rearrangement joins TRBV19 to TRBJ2-2; TRBD2 aligns across 9 bases. This CDR3 has 16 amino acids. J was trimmed by 6 bases and V by 3 bases; bases with no gene match: 8. Germline-derived CDR1 and CDR2 are LNHDA and SQIVND (reference sequence).

The rearrangement links TRBV6-1 to TRBJ2-5; D is unresolved. The CDR3 is 17 residues long. Germline V gives CDR1 MNHNS, CDR2 SASEGT. V lost 4 bases and J lost 2, with 20 bases in between. Written as DNA, the CDR3 is TGTGCCAGCAGTGGGGTCCCCTTTTCAGCGAGACAAGAGACCCAGTACTTC. It codes for CASSGVPFSARQETQYF.

In this sample, this clonotype turned up many times. This chain joins TRBV5-1 and TRBJ2-7; D tentatively reads TRBD1 or TRBD2 (5 bases each). There are 15 residues in the CDR3. Germline-derived CDR1 and CDR2 are SGHRS and YFSETQ. Trimming pared 1 base from V and 4 bases from J, leaving 15 bases between. The DNA of the CDR3 is TGCGCCAGCAGCTTGACGGGGACGACCCTTTACGAGCAGTACTTC. This encodes CASSLTGTTLYEQYF.

This clonotype turned up a few times. This chain connects TRBV20-1 to TRBJ1-5; tentatively, D is TRBD1 (5 bases). The V gene lost 5 bases and the J gene lost 0 bases, with 20 bases spanning the gap. The CDR3 is 17 amino acids. Germline CDR1 DFQATT, CDR2 SNEGSKA (reference sequence). CDR3 sequence: CSAQTGRDLYSNQPQHF. As DNA, the CDR3 is TGCAGTGCTCAAACGGGCAGGGACCTCTATAGCAATCAGCCCCAGCATTTT.

This clonotype appeared many times. The chain employs TRBV5-6 and TRBJ1-1; D unresolved. Germline CDR1 SGHDT, CDR2 YYEEEE. The CDR3 sequence is 17 residues long. Trimming removed 0 bases at V and 0 bases at J, with 15 bases between. The CDR3 nucleotides are TGTGCCAGCAGCTTGGTCGTCCGAGTGGAATTGAACACTGAAGCTTTCTTT. It is translated as CASSLVVRVELNTEAFF.

This clonotype has more than one count but fewer than ten. J is TRBJ2-3 and V is TRBV6-2 or TRBV6-3; 13 positions agree with TRBD2. Germline loops: CDR1 MNHEY, CDR2 SVGEGT. The V and J ends lost 2 bases and 5 bases, in that order; junction bases with no gene match: 4. The CDR3 length is 16 residues. This chain's CDR3 is CASSYLTSGREDTQYF. The CDR3 DNA sequence: TGTGCCAGCAGTTACCTTACTAGCGGGAGGGAAGATACGCAGTATTTT.